This T cell receptor (beta chain) derives from a study of blood T cells in healthy people across ages. Study findings and constraints: Per-million-T-cell TCR beta diversity fell roughly linearly with age.

Then a second PCR, running roughly 7 to 11 cycles, was carried out with a sample-barcoded 5' primer and a J-beta primer mix. Each cDNA was tagged by a template-switch adaptor containing 12 random nucleotides. Each CDR3 protein is one row after TCRdb ran MiXCR on the 5' RACE reads. Among 250,000 to 300,000 distinct CDR3 sequences listed, around 29% were seen once. Germline V CDR1 and CDR2: SQVTM, ANQGSEA. The CDR3 spans 15 residues. V was trimmed by 3 bases and J by 6 bases, leaving 20 bases between them. In the case of this clonotype: What it recognizes is unknown.

Sequencing used blood. This clonotype was obtained from a woman in her 70s in good health. J is TRBJ1-2 and V is TRBV29-1; possible D gene TRBD1, 6 bases. The CDR3 loop is CSVDGGSPTSDGYTF. The CDR3 coding sequence is TGCAGCGTTGATGGGGGCAGTCCCACTTCGGATGGCTACACCTTC. Supplemented by reference TRBV29-1 and TRBJ1-2, the full variable domain reads SAVISQKPSRDICQRGTSLTIQCQVDSQVTMMFWYRQQPGQSLTLIATANQGSEATYESGFVIDKFPISRPNLTFSTLTVSNMSPEDSSIYLCSVDGGSPTSDGYTFGSGTRLTVV.